This TCR beta chain is from a study of shared clonotypes between healthy human individuals. In the CD4+ fraction, cells were divided into CD45RA+ naive and CD45RA-negative memory subsets. The table came from immunoSEQ multiplex PCR; TCRdb's copy has only in-frame clones and leaves some out. The sample contains about 2.3 million clones, 85% to 95% of which appear only once. With respect to this clone: Its target is unknown.

After removal of 6 bases from V and 4 bases from J, the junction contained 9 bases not matched to a gene. Germline V CDR1 and CDR2: KGHSH, LQKENI. This CDR3 has 15 amino acids. Study observations and caveats: All-four-donor shared clonotypes had higher generation probabilities than non-shared clonotypes did. Among four donors, about 5% of naive CD4 clonotypes were found in common.

The gene calls are TRBV18 and TRBJ1-2; 9 nucleotides line up with TRBD1. The TCR was taken from a man younger than 35 in good health. Some clones in this sample may be carry-over from other donors' samples. Material: naive CD4+ T cells from PBMCs. The subset denotes: CD45RA+ positively selected. Written as DNA, the CDR3 is TGTGCCAGCTCGCAGTATACAGGGGGCGCCTATGGCTACACCTTC. Translated, it gives CASSQYTGGAYGYTF.